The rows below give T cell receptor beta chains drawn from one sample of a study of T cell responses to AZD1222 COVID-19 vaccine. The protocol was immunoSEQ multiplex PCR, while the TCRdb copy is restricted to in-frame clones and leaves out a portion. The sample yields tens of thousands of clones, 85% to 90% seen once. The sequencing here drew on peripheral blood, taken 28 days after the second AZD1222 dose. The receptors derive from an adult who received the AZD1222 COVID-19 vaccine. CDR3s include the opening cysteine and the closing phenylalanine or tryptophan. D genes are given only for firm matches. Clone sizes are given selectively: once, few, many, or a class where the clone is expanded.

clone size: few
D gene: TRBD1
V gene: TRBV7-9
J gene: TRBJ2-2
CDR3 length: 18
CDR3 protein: CASSPGLGQGMNTGELFF
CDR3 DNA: TGTGCCAGCAGCCCAGGATTGGGACAGGGGATGAACACCGGGGAGCTGTTTTTT

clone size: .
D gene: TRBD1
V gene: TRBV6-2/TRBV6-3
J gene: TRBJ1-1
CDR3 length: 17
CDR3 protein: CASSLGQKGARNTEAFF
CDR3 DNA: TGTGCCAGCAGTCTCGGTCAGAAGGGGGCGCGGAACACTGAAGCTTTCTTT

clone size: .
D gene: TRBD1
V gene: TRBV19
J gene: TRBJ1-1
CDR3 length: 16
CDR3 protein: CASSIRQGAPNTEAFF
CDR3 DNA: TGTGCCAGTAGCATAAGACAGGGGGCTCCAAACACTGAAGCTTTCTTT

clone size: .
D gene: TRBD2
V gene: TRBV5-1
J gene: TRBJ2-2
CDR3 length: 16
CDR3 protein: CASSWGLAGNTGELFF
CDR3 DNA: TGCGCCAGCAGCTGGGGACTAGCGGGAAACACCGGGGAGCTGTTTTTT

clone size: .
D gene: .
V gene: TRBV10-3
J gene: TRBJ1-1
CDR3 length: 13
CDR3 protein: CATVGQRNTEAFF
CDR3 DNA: TGTGCCACCGTGGGGCAGAGGAACACTGAAGCTTTCTTT

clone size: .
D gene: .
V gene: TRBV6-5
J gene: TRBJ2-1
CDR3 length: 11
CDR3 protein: CASRRLNEQFF
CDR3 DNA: TGTGCCAGCAGGAGACTCAATGAGCAGTTCTTC

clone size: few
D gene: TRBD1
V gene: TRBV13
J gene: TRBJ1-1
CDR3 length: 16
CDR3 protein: CASSSRGHQVNTEAFF
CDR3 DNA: TGTGCCAGCAGCTCCAGGGGGCATCAGGTGAACACTGAAGCTTTCTTT

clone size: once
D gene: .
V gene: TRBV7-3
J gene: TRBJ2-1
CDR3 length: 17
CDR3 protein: CASSLRAGGSSYNEQFF
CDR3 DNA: TGTGCCAGCAGCTTAAGAGCAGGGGGGAGCTCCTACAATGAGCAGTTCTTC

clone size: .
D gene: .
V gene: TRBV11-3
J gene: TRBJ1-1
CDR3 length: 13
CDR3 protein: CASSLRPNTEAFF
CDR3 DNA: TGTGCCAGCAGCTTAAGGCCGAACACTGAAGCTTTCTTT

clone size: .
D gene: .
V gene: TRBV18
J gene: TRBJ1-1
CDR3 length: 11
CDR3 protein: CASSLNTEAFF
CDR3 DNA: TGTGCCAGCTCCCTGAACACTGAAGCTTTCTTT

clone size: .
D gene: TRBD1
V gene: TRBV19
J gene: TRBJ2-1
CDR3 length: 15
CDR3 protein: CASGMTGAKRNEQFF
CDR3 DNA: TGTGCCAGTGGCATGACAGGGGCCAAAAGGAATGAGCAGTTCTTC

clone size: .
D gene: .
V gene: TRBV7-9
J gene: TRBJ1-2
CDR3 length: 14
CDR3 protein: CASSLPGVNQGYTF
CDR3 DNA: TGTGCCAGCAGCTTACCGGGGGTCAACCAAGGCTACACCTTC

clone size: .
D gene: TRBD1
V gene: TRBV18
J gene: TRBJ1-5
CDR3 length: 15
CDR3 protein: CASSLDRGLDQPQHF
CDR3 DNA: TGTGCCAGCTCGCTTGACAGGGGGCTGGATCAGCCCCAGCATTTT

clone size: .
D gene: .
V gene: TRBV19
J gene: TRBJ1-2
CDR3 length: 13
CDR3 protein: CASSMKITGGYTF
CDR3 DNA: TGTGCCAGTAGTATGAAAATAACGGGTGGCTACACCTTC

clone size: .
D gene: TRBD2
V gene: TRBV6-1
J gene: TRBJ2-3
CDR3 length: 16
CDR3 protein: CASSEFSGAVTDTQYF
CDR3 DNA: TGTGCCAGCAGTGAATTTAGCGGGGCGGTCACAGATACGCAGTATTTT

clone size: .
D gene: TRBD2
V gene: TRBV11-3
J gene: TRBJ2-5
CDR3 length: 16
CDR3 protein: CASSPARLAGVETQYF
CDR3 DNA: TGTGCCAGCAGCCCAGCCCGACTAGCGGGAGTGGAGACCCAGTACTTC

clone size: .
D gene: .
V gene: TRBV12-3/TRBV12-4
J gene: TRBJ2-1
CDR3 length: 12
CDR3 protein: CASRQDQGEQFF
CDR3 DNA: TGTGCCAGCAGGCAAGACCAGGGCGAGCAGTTCTTC

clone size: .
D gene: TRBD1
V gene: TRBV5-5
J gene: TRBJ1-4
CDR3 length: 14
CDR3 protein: CASSLGTVNEKLFF
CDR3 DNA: TGTGCCAGCAGCTTAGGGACAGTTAATGAAAAACTGTTTTTT

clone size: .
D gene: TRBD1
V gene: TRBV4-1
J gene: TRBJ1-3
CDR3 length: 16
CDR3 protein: CASSHPTGTSGNTIYF
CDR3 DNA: TGCGCCAGCAGCCATCCGACAGGGACCTCTGGAAACACCATATATTTT

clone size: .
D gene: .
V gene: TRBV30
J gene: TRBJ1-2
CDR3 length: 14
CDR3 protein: CACPQGLGNYGYTF
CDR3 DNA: TGTGCCTGCCCCCAGGGGTTAGGTAACTATGGCTACACCTTC

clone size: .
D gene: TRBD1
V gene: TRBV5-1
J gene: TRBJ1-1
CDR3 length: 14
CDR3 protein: CASSSGGPNTEAFF
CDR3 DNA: TGCGCCAGCAGCTCAGGGGGCCCGAACACTGAAGCTTTCTTT

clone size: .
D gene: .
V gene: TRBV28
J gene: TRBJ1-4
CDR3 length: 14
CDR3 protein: CASSKGGRPGKLFF
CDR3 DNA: TGTGCCAGCAGCAAGGGGGGGAGGCCGGGAAAACTGTTTTTT

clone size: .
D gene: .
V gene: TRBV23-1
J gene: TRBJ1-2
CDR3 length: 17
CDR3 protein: CASSQTRGQGRCYGYTF
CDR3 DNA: TGCGCCAGCAGTCAGACTAGAGGGCAGGGACGATGCTATGGCTACACCTTC

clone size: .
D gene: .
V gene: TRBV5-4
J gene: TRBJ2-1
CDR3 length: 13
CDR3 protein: CASSPRDYNEQFF
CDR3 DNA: TGTGCCAGCAGCCCAAGAGACTACAATGAGCAGTTCTTC

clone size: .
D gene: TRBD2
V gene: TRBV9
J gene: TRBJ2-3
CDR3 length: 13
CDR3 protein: CASSKGLVDTQYF
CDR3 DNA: TGTGCCAGCAGCAAGGGACTAGTAGATACGCAGTATTTT

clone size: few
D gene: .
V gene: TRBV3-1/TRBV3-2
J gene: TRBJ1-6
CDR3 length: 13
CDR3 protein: CASSQAGNSPLHF
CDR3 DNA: TGTGCCAGCAGCCAAGCGGGGAATTCACCCCTCCACTTT

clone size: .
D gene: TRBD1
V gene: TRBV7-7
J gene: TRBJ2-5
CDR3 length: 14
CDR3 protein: CASSSPGQGQTQYF
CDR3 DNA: TGTGCCAGCAGCTCTCCTGGACAGGGTCAGACCCAGTACTTC

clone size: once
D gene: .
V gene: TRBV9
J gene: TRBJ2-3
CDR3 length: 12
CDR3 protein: CASSVSMDTQYF
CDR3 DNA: TGTGCCAGCAGCGTGTCCATGGATACGCAGTATTTT

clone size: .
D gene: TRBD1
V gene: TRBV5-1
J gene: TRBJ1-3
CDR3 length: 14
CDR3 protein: CASSFQGGGNTIYF
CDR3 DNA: TGCGCCAGCAGCTTTCAGGGGGGCGGAAACACCATATATTTT

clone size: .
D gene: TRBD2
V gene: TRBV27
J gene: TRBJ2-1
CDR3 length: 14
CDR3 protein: CASSRSGRAGEQFF
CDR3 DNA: TGTGCCAGCAGTCGTAGCGGGAGGGCCGGTGAGCAGTTCTTC

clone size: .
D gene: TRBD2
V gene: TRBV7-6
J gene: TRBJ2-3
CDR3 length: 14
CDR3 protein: CASSPKREGPPQYF
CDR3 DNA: TGTGCCAGCAGCCCCAAGCGGGAGGGCCCCCCGCAGTATTTT

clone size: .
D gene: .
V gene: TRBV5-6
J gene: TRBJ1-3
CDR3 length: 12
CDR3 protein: CASSLEGSAIYF
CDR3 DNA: TGTGCCAGCAGCTTGGAGGGATCAGCCATTTATTTT

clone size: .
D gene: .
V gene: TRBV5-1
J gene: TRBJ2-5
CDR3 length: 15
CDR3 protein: CASSLALIAQETQYF
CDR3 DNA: TGCGCCAGCAGCTTGGCCCTTATAGCCCAAGAGACCCAGTACTTC

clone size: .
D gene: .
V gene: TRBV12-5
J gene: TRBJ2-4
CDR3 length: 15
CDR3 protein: CASGLAEPGADIQYF
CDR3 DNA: TGTGCTAGTGGTTTGGCGGAACCCGGTGCGGACATTCAGTACTTC

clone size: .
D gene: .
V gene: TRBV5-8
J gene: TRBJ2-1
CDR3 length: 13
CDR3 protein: CASSLGVYGEQFF
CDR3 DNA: TGTGCCAGCAGCTTGGGGGTCTATGGCGAGCAGTTCTTC

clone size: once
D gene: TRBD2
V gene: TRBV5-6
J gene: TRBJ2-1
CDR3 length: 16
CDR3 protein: CASSPTTSGTYNEQFF
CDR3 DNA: TGTGCCAGCAGCCCGACGACTAGCGGGACCTACAATGAGCAGTTCTTC

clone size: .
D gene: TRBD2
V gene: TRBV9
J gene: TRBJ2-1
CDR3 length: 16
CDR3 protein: CASSVRGREGVNEQFF
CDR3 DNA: TGTGCCAGCAGCGTCCGAGGACGGGAGGGCGTCAATGAGCAGTTCTTC

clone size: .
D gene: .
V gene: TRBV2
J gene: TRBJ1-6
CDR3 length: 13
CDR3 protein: CAARSPNNSPLHF
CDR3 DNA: TGTGCCGCGAGGAGCCCTAATAATTCACCCCTCCACTTT

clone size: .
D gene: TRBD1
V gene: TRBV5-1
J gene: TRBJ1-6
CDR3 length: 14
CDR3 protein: CASSLGGTASPLHF
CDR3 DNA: TGCGCCAGCAGCTTGGGTGGGACAGCTTCACCCCTCCACTTT

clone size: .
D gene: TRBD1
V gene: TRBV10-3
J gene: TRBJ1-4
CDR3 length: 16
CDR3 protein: CAISDRDRTTNEKLFF
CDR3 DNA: TGTGCCATCAGTGATCGGGACAGAACAACTAATGAAAAACTGTTTTTT

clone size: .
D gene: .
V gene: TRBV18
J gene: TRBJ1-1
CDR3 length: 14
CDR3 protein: CASSPGVSNTEAFF
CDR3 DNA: TGTGCCAGCTCACCAGGGGTATCGAACACTGAAGCTTTCTTT

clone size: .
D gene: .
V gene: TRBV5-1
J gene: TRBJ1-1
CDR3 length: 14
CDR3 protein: CASSLQTGNTEAFF
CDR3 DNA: TGCGCCAGCAGCCTACAGACAGGGAACACTGAAGCTTTCTTT

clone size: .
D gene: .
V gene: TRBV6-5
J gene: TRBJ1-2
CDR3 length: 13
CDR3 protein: CATLGVQNYGYTF
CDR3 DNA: TGCGCAACCCTCGGGGTCCAAAACTATGGCTACACCTTC

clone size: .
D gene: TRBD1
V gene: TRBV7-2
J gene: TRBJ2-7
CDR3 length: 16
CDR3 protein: CASSFSLRGRGYEQYF
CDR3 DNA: TGTGCCAGCAGTTTCAGTCTCAGGGGGCGTGGCTACGAGCAGTACTTC

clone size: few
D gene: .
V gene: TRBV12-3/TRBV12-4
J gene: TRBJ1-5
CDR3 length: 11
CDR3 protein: CASSPGGLQHF
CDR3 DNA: TGTGCCAGCAGTCCAGGTGGTCTCCAGCATTTT

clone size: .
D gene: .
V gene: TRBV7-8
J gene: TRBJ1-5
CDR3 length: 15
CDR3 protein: CASSPGASFNQPQHF
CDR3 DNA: TGTGCCAGCAGCCCGGGAGCGAGTTTCAATCAGCCCCAGCATTTT

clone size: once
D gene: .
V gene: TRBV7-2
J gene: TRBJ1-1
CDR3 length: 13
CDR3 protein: CASSLRANPEAFF
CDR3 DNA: TGTGCCAGCAGCTTGAGGGCGAACCCTGAAGCTTTCTTT

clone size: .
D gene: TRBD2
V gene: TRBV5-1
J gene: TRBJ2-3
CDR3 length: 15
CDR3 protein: CASSFRSGGPDTQYF
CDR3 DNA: TGCGCCAGCAGCTTCCGTAGCGGGGGCCCAGATACGCAGTATTTT